This T cell receptor beta chain was documented in a study of T-cell memory formation after mild COVID-19. This clonotype turned up a few times. Its matching antigen is unknown. CDR1 and CDR2 (germline): ENHRY, SYGVKD. This CDR3 is 13 amino acids long. V was clipped by 8 bases and J by 3 bases, with 13 bases between them. Study-wide findings and caveats: Day 15 to 85 contracting clones showed balanced CD4/CD8; day 15 to 37 expanders favored CD4+. Second-wave clones reaching peak frequency on day 37 lacked confirmed SARS-CoV-2 specificity. Pre-infection memory held some responding clones, suggesting pre-existing cross-reactive T cells responded.

MiXCR, applied by TCRdb to the 5' RACE reads, yields one record per CDR3 protein. The sample lists hundreds of thousands of distinct CDR3 sequences; around 15% were seen once. This TCR derives from a man younger than 30 who had mild COVID-19 (a few samples of this study predate the infection). Cell type and time point are not known. The sequencing sample was made of PBMCs or a T cell subset sorted from them (not recorded which). This chain links TRBV10-3 with TRBJ1-1, with D perhaps matching TRBD1 (5 bases). The CDR3 nucleotides are TGTGCCATCCGGACAAAGGAGTACACTGAAGCTTTCTTT. Encoded protein: CAIRTKEYTEAFF.